Below are 24 T cell receptor beta chains sequenced from a single sample in a study of blood T cell repertoires in COVID-19. Profiled with immunoSEQ multiplex PCR; TCRdb holds only in-frame clones, not every one. The profile covers roughly 50,000 clones, with 85% to 90% appearing a single time and around 27% taken by the ten largest. Sequencing input: peripheral blood. All receptors come from a human donor in a cohort sampled during active COVID-19.

This clone was observed a handful of times. V and J are TRBV4-1 and TRBJ2-7; a possible D gene is TRBD1 (5 bases). CDR3 length: 16 amino acids. Germline V lookup: CDR1 MGHRA, CDR2 YSYEKL. V lost 0 bases and J lost 1, with 13 bases in between. The CDR3 spells CASSQDTGSQSYEQYF. The CDR3 coding sequence is TGCGCCAGCAGCCAAGACACAGGCAGCCAATCCTACGAGCAGTACTTC.

The table lists this clone with a count of one. The V gene is TRBV28, the J gene TRBJ2-7; 14 bases fit TRBD2. The CDR3 covers 17 residues. J was trimmed by 1 base and V by 6 bases; bases with no gene match: 8. CDR1 MDHEN and CDR2 SYDVKM come from the germline V gene. DNA for the CDR3: TGTGCCAGCAGCTTGGGACTAGCGGGGGAGGTTTCCTACGAGCAGTACTTC. This translates into CASSLGLAGEVSYEQYF.

The genes are TRBV28 and TRBJ2-1, with 8 bases matching TRBD2. Per germline, CDR1 MDHEN and CDR2 SYDVKM. The CDR3 is made up of 16 amino acids. V was clipped by 5 bases and J by 3 bases; unmatched bases: 9. Here the CDR3 reads CASSVVSGSGYNEQFF. The CDR3 region has the DNA TGTGCCAGCAGTGTAGTAAGCGGGAGTGGCTACAATGAGCAGTTCTTC.

The CDR3 region has the DNA TGTGCCAGCAGCCCCCATGGGGTCGGGGGAACTGAAGCTTTCTTT. Translation: CASSPHGVGGTEAFF. The V call is TRBV7-8, the J call TRBJ1-1; D might be TRBD1 (5 bases). CDR3 length: 15 amino acids. V shed 5 bases and J shed 5 bases, with 18 bases lying between them. From germline, CDR1 is SGHVS and CDR2 FQNEAQ.

As regards this clone: This sample also contains other DNA sequences that code for the same CDR3. The chain couples TRBV5-4 to TRBJ2-5; D call uncertain. Trimming removed 4 bases at V and 2 bases at J, with 9 bases between. Germline CDR1 and CDR2: SGHNT and YYREEE (reference sequence). The length of the CDR3 is 13 residues. CDR3: CASSPPYQETQYF. The CDR3 nucleotides read TGTGCCAGCAGCCCGCCCTATCAAGAGACCCAGTACTTC.

The chain joins TRBV12-3 or TRBV12-4 to TRBJ1-1, with D maybe TRBD1 (6 bases). Trimming took off 6 bases at V and 3 bases at J, with 11 bases between the two ends. The CDR3 has 13 residues. The DNA of the CDR3 is TGTGCCAGCAGCCTCCAGGGGTACACTGAAGCTTTCTTT. Translation: CASSLQGYTEAFF.

The rearrangement links TRBV6-6 to TRBJ2-2, with 9 bases that match TRBD2. The J segment lost 1 base and the V segment lost 1 base, leaving 1 base of the junction unmatched. The CDR3 length is 16 residues. Per germline, CDR1 MNHNY and CDR2 SVGAGI (reference sequence). This chain's CDR3 is CASSYWTSENTGELFF. The CDR3 DNA sequence: TGTGCCAGCAGTTACTGGACTAGCGAGAACACCGGGGAGCTGTTTTTT.

The chain recombines TRBV5-1 with TRBJ2-3; 13 positions match TRBD2. There are 16 residues in the CDR3. Germline loops: CDR1 SGHRS, CDR2 YFSETQ. V was clipped by 4 bases and J by 2 bases; unmatched bases: 4. CDR3: CASSLGLAGPTDTQYF. The CDR3, as DNA: TGCGCCAGCAGCCTGGGACTAGCGGGACCCACAGATACGCAGTATTTT.

This clone occurred a few times. The chain recombines TRBV6-6 with TRBJ1-6; 10 bases align to TRBD1. Germline assignment: CDR1 MNHNY and CDR2 SVGAGI (reference sequence). V was pared by 4 bases and J by 19 bases, with 7 bases of the junction left unmatched. The CDR3 consists of 12 residues. CDR3: CASSSAGTGVHF. Written as DNA, the CDR3 is TGTGCCAGCAGTTCTGCCGGGACAGGGGTTCACTTT.

CDR3 sequence: CASSYGSLTEAFF. In DNA form, the CDR3 reads TGTGCCAGCAGTTACGGCTCCCTCACTGAAGCTTTCTTT. The chain joins TRBV6-6 to TRBJ1-1, with D uncertain. The germline V gene has CDR1 MNHNY and CDR2 SVGAGI (reference sequence). The V end was cut by 2 bases, the J end by 4 bases, with 8 bases between. The CDR3 length is 13 residues.

This chain links TRBV5-1 with TRBJ1-5; D not resolved. Trimming removed 0 bases from V and 5 bases from J, with 6 bases in between. The CDR3 consists of 13 residues. Germline lookup yields CDR1 SGHRS and CDR2 YFSETQ. The CDR3: CASSLGPHQPQHF. The CDR3 region has the DNA TGCGCCAGCAGCTTGGGGCCTCATCAGCCCCAGCATTTT.

The chain has TRBV14 and TRBJ2-7; TRBD2 aligns across 11 bases. With V trimmed by 4 bases and J by 4 bases, 6 bases remained unmatched. CDR3 length equals 15 residues. Germline V gives CDR1 SGHDN, CDR2 FVKESK. The CDR3 region is CASSPTSGIVYEQYF. The CDR3 DNA sequence: TGTGCCAGCAGCCCGACTAGCGGGATCGTGTACGAGCAGTACTTC.

The chain links TRBV7-9 to TRBJ1-3; D possibly corresponds to TRBD1 (5 bases). V was pared by 4 bases and J by 0 bases, with 7 bases between. The CDR3 is 14 amino acids. Germline V lookup: CDR1 SEHNR, CDR2 FQNEAQ (reference sequence). The DNA for the CDR3 is TGTGCCAGCAGCTCAGGGTCCTCTGGAAACACCATATATTTT. Translated: CASSSGSSGNTIYF.

The chain couples TRBV18 to TRBJ2-7, with 7 bases aligning to TRBD1. The trim removed 1 base at V and 0 bases at J, leaving 3 bases unmatched. Germline V CDR1 and CDR2: KGHSH, LQKENI. This CDR3 has 15 amino acids. The CDR3 is CASSPRAGGSYEQYF. The CDR3 nucleotides are TGTGCCAGCTCACCACGTGCAGGGGGCTCCTACGAGCAGTACTTC. Full variable domain (remainder filled in from reference TRBV18 and TRBJ2-7): NAGVMQNPRHLVRRRGQEARLRCSPMKGHSHVYWYRQLPEEGLKFMVYLQKENIIDESGMPKERFSAEFPKEGPSILRIQQVVRGDSAAYFCASSPRAGGSYEQYFGPGTRLTVT.

The chain carries TRBV10-1 and TRBJ2-1; 7 bases line up with TRBD1. The V gene end was trimmed by 8 bases and the J gene end by 3 bases; junction bases not matched to a gene: 4. The germline CDR1 and CDR2 sequences are WNHNN and SYGVQD (reference sequence). This CDR3 is built from 13 residues. The DNA of the CDR3 is TGCGCCAGCGGGACAGAGGACTACAATGAGCAGTTCTTC. Translating it yields CASGTEDYNEQFF.

The J gene is TRBJ2-5, the V gene TRBV11-2; a weak D match, TRBD2 (5 bases). The germline V and J ends were trimmed by 5 bases and 3 bases, with 25 bases remaining between them. Germline V CDR1 and CDR2: SGHAT, FQNNGV. CDR3 length equals 18 residues. CDR3 in DNA: TGTGCCAGCAGCCGGACTCCGCGCCTTAGCGTCCGCAAAGAGACCCAGTACTTC. Translation: CASSRTPRLSVRKETQYF.

The rearrangement uses TRBV7-9 and TRBJ2-5; a weak D match, TRBD2 (6 bases). Germline CDR1 and CDR2: SEHNR and FQNEAQ (reference sequence). This CDR3 is built from 15 residues. Trimming took off 5 bases at V and 2 bases at J, with 15 bases between the two ends. The CDR3 spells CASSPGTSPQETQYF. The CDR3 nucleotides are TGTGCCAGCAGCCCTGGGACTTCACCACAAGAGACCCAGTACTTC.

The rearrangement links TRBV6-2 or TRBV6-3 to TRBJ2-5; the match to TRBD1 covers 7 bases. Germline V lookup: CDR1 MNHEY, CDR2 SVGEGT. CDR3 size: 14 residues. The V segment lost 2 bases and the J segment 2 bases; nucleotides outside the gene matches: 2. CDR3 bases: TGTGCCAGCAGTTACGGGGGACAGCAAGAGACCCAGTACTTC. This sequence encodes CASSYGGQQETQYF.

The chain has TRBV29-1 and TRBJ2-5, with D possibly matching TRBD1 (5 bases). Germline V CDR1 and CDR2: SQVTM, ANQGSEA. The CDR3 extends over 12 amino acids. V was pared by 6 bases and J by 1 base, with 9 bases between. The CDR3 nucleotides are TGCAGCGTGGTAGGGGCCCAAGAGACCCAGTACTTC. Protein: CSVVGAQETQYF.

This chain joins TRBV10-3 and TRBJ2-7; possibly TRBD2 for D (5 bases). The CDR3 spans 13 residues. From germline, CDR1 is ENHRY and CDR2 SYGVKD. The V end lost 10 bases, the J end lost 0 bases, and 13 bases lay between the germline ends. CDR3 nucleotides: TGTGCCACCGCTTCGGGGAGCTCCTACGAGCAGTACTTC. Its translation is CATASGSSYEQYF.

The chain recombines TRBV11-2 with TRBJ1-1, with D possibly being TRBD1 (6 bases). V was shortened by 1 base and J by 1 base, with 13 bases between the two germline ends. Looked up from germline, CDR1 is SGHAT and CDR2 is FQNNGV. The length of the CDR3 is 16 residues. The CDR3 loop reads CASSLALDRRNTEAFF. Written as DNA, the CDR3 is TGTGCCAGCAGCTTAGCTCTTGACAGGAGGAACACTGAAGCTTTCTTT.

This clone was observed once. V usage is TRBV11-2 and J usage is TRBJ2-7; 11 positions agree with TRBD2. Germline CDR1 reads SGHAT; CDR2 reads FQNNGV. This CDR3 is built from 14 residues. Germline trimming cut 5 bases from V and 4 bases from J; bases unmatched to any gene: 4. The CDR3 region is CASSPGLAEYEQYF. CDR3 nucleotide sequence: TGTGCCAGCAGCCCGGGACTAGCGGAGTACGAGCAGTACTTC.

CDR3 sequence (DNA): TGTGCCAGCGCTAAACGGGGGGCGAGAGCTTTCTTT. This translates into CASAKRGARAFF. J is TRBJ1-1 and V is TRBV6-5, with D possibly TRBD1 on 6 matching bases. The CDR3 sequence is 12 residues long. Per germline, CDR1 MNHEY and CDR2 SVGAGI. The V and J ends lost 8 bases and 10 bases respectively, with 17 bases between them.

This clone is a singleton in its sample. The chain carries TRBV5-1 and TRBJ2-5; tentatively, D is TRBD1 (6 bases). Trimming stripped 2 bases from V and 2 bases from J, with 13 bases between. CDR1 is SGHRS and CDR2 is YFSETQ in the germline V gene. The CDR3 runs 15 residues. CDR3 residues: CASSLGTGNQETQYF. Here the CDR3 DNA reads TGCGCCAGCAGCTTAGGAACAGGGAATCAAGAGACCCAGTACTTC.